The source of this T cell receptor (beta chain) is a study of shared clonotypes between healthy human individuals. About the study: A couple of women and a few men aged 18 to 49 made up the donors. Study-level findings and limits: The low donor count limited represented genetic and exposure-history diversity. For sorted subsets, rarefaction showed incomplete sequencing despite large depth. Memory subsets generally showed lower estimated richness than naive subsets.

Germline values: CDR1 SGHNT, CDR2 YYREEE (reference sequence). V was clipped by 4 bases and J by 6 bases, with 10 bases between them. This CDR3 contains 12 residues. Turning to this clone: The antigen remains unidentified.

Sequenced by immunoSEQ multiplex PCR; TCRdb stores in-frame clones only, minus some. Of a few million clones listed, 90% to 95% are singletons. The sequencing sample was made of naive CD4+ T cells sorted from blood. Subset of the sample: CD45RA+ positively selected. The genes are TRBV5-4 and TRBJ1-2; possible D gene TRBD1, 5 bases. The TCR comes from a man between 18 and 29 years old in good health. CDR3 in amino acids: CASSPDSNGYTF. CDR3 sequence (DNA): TGTGCCAGCAGCCCAGACAGTAATGGCTACACCTTC.